This T cell receptor (beta chain) was found in a study of blood T cell repertoires in COVID-19. Study-wide background: From T cells, B-cell-depleted T cells, or PBMCs came the material, which was cDNA or gDNA.

V was cut by 5 bases and J by 4 bases, with 13 bases left in between. Germline lookup yields CDR1 SGHVS and CDR2 FNYEAQ. CDR3 size: 14 residues. Original handling: Nucleated cell number was recorded as an estimate derived from reference gene primer amplification. Clones were read by immunoSEQ multiplex PCR, and TCRdb kept only the in-frame ones, dropping some. Clonal size and the V and J genes are those of that table, whereas D and trimming came from the DNA. The sample consists of under 300,000 clones, approximately 91% of them appearing once. The sequenced sample was peripheral blood. This TCR came from a woman aged 40 to 50 who had recovered from COVID-19. V is TRBV7-6 and J is TRBJ2-3; maybe TRBD1 (5 bases). The CDR3 sequence: CASSRSQGADTQYF. The DNA for the CDR3 is TGTGCCAGCAGCCGGAGTCAAGGGGCAGATACGCAGTATTTT.